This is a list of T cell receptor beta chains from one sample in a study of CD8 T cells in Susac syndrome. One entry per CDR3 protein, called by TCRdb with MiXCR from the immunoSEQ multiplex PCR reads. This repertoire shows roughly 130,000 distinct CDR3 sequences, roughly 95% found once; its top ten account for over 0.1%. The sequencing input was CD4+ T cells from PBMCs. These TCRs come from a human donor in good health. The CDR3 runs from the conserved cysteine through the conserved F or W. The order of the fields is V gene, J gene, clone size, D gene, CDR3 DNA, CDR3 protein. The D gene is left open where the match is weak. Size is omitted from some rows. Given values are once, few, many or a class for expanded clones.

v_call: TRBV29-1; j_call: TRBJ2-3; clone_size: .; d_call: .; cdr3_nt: TGCAGCGTCCAAGACGGGGCGGATACGCAGTATTTT; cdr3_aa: CSVQDGADTQYF
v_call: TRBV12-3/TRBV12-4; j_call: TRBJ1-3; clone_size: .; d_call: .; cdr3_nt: TGTGCCAGCACTTCCTGGAGCTCTGGAAACACCATATATTTT; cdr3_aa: CASTSWSSGNTIYF
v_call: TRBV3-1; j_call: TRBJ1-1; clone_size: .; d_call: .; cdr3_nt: TGTGCCAGCAGCCAGGCGATGAACACTGAAGCTTTCTTT; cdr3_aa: CASSQAMNTEAFF
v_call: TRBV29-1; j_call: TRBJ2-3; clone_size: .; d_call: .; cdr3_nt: TGCAGCGTTGAGGAGCAGGGCCCACGTACGCAGTATTTT; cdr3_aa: CSVEEQGPRTQYF
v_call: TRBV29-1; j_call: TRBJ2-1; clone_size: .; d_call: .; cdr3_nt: TGCAGCGTTGACAGTCAGCCATCCAATGAGCAGTTCTTC; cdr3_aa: CSVDSQPSNEQFF
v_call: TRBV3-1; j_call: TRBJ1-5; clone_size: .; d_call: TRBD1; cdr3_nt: TGTGCCAGCAGCCAAACAGGGGTGACTCAGCCCCAGCATTTT; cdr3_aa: CASSQTGVTQPQHF
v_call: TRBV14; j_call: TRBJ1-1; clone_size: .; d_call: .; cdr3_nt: TGTGCCAGCAGCCAAGATAGTATCGGGGGCGAGAACACTGAAGCTTTCTTT; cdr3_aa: CASSQDSIGGENTEAFF
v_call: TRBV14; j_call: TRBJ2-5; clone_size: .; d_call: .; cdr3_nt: TGTGCCAGCAGCCAAGATGGGCGGCTAGCGCGCCAAGAGACCCAGTACTTC; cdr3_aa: CASSQDGRLARQETQYF
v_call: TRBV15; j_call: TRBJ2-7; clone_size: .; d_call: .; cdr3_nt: TGTGCCACCTCAGGCCGATACGGCCCCTACGAGCAGTACTTC; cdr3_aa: CATSGRYGPYEQYF
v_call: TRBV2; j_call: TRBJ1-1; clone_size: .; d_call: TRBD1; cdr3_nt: TGTGCCAGCACCTTGGGGACAGGGGGCTTCACTGAAGCTTTCTTT; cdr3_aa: CASTLGTGGFTEAFF
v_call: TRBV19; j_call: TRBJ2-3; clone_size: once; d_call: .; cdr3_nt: TGTGCCACGATGGCCGGCGACTCTAGCACAGATACGCAGTATTTT; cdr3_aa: CATMAGDSSTDTQYF
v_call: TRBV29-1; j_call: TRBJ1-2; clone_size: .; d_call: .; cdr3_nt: TGCACCCTCCGGGAGGAGAACTATGGCTACACCTTC; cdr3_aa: CTLREENYGYTF
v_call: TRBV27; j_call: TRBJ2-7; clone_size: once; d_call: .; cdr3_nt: TGTGCCAGCAAAACACGACAGAAGAGCTACGAGCAGTACTTC; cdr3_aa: CASKTRQKSYEQYF
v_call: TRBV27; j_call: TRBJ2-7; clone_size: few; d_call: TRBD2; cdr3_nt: TGTGCCAGCCGCCTAGCGGGAGGGCCCTACGAGCAGTACTTC; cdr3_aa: CASRLAGGPYEQYF
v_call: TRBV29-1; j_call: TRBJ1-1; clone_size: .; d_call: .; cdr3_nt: TGCAGCGTTGCCGCAGGGGTATACACTGAAGCTTTCTTT; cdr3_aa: CSVAAGVYTEAFF
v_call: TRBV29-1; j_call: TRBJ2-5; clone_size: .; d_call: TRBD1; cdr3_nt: TGCAGCACCAGCCGGGACAGGGCCCCCGGGACCCAGTACTTC; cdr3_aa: CSTSRDRAPGTQYF
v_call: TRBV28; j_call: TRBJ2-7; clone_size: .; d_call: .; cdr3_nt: TGTGCCAGCACCCGACAAGGGCGTTCCTACGAGCAGTACTTC; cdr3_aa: CASTRQGRSYEQYF
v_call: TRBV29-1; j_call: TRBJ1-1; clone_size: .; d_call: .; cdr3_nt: TGCAGCGGCCGGACATGGAGCACTGAAGCTTTCTTT; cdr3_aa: CSGRTWSTEAFF
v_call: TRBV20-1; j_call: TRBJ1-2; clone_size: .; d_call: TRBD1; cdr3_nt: TGCAGTGCTGGACAGGGCGGGCTCTATGGCTACACCTTC; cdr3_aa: CSAGQGGLYGYTF
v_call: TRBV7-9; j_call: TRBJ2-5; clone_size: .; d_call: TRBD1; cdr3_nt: TGTGCCAGCAGCCGACGGACAGGGGGCGGAGAGACCCAGTACTTC; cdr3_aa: CASSRRTGGGETQYF
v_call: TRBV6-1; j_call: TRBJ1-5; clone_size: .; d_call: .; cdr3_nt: TGTGCCAGCAGTCGCACAGGGCACGGAAGCAATCAGCCCCAGCATTTT; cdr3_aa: CASSRTGHGSNQPQHF
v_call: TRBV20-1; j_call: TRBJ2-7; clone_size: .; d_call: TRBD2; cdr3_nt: TGCAGTGCTTTTAGCGGGCCTTCCTACGAGCAGTACTTC; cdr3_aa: CSAFSGPSYEQYF
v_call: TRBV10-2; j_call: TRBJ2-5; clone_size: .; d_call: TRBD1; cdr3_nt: TGCGCCAGCAGGGACAGGGGATTCACAGAGACCCAGTACTTC; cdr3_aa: CASRDRGFTETQYF
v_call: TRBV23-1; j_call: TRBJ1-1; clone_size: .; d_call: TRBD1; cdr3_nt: TGCGCCAGCAGCCCCACAGGGGAGAACACTGAAGCTTTCTTT; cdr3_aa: CASSPTGENTEAFF
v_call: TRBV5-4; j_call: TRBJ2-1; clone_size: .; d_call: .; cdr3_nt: TGTGCCAGCAGCTTCTCCCCGGGGAATGAGCAGTTCTTC; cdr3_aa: CASSFSPGNEQFF
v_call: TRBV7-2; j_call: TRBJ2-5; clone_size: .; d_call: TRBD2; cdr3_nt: TGTGCCAGCAGCTTAGTGTCTAGCGGGAGAATGGAGACCCAGTACTTC; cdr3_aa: CASSLVSSGRMETQYF
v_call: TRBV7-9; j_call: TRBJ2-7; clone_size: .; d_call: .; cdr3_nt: TGTGCCAGCAGCTTAGAAGGGACAGAGCAGTACTTC; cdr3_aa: CASSLEGTEQYF
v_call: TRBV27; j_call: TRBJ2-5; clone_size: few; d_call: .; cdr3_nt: TGTGCCAGCAGTTTGCGATCGGGGGAGACCCAGTACTTC; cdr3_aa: CASSLRSGETQYF
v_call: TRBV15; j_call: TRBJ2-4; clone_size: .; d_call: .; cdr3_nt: TGTGCCACCAGCAGAGCCACACAGGGAGCCAAAAACATTCAGTACTTC; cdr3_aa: CATSRATQGAKNIQYF
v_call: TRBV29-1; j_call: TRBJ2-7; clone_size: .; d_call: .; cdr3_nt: TGCAGCGTTGGCGGGACAGCCTCTTTGGTGCAGTACTTC; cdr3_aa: CSVGGTASLVQYF
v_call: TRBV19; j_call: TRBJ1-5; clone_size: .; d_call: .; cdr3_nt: TGTGCCAGTGCCCTGGGCGCCGGGAGGAGCAATCAGCCCCAGCATTTT; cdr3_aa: CASALGAGRSNQPQHF
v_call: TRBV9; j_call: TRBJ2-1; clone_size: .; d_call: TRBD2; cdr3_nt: TGTGCCAGCAGCGTAGGTAGCGGGTCGAATGAGCAGTTCTTC; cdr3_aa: CASSVGSGSNEQFF
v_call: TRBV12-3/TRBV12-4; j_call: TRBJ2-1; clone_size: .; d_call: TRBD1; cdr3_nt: TGTGCCAGCACCGGACAGGAATACTCCTACAATGAGCAGTTCTTC; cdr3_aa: CASTGQEYSYNEQFF
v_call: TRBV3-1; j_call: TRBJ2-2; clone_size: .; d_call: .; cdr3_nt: TGTGCCAGCAGGGACGGCACCGGGGAGCTGTTTTTT; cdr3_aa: CASRDGTGELFF
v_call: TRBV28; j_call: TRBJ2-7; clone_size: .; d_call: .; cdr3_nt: TGTGCCAGCAGTACAGGGTTTCGCTACGAGCAGTACTTC; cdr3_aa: CASSTGFRYEQYF
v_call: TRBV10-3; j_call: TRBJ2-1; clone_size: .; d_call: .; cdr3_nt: TGTGCCATCAGGGAGACAGGGAGGGCAAATGAGCAGTTCTTC; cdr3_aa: CAIRETGRANEQFF
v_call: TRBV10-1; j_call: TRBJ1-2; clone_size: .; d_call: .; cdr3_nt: TGCGCCAGCAGTGAAAGTGGGGGCTATGGCTACACCTTC; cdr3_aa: CASSESGGYGYTF
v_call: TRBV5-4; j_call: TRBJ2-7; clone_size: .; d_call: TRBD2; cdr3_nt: TGTGCCAGCAGCCCCCGGACTAGCGGGACCTACGAGCAGTACTTC; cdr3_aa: CASSPRTSGTYEQYF
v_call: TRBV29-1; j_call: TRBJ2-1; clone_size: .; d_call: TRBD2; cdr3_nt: TGCAGCGTTGAACAGCGGGAGTTCTACAATGAGCAGTTCTTC; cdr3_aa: CSVEQREFYNEQFF
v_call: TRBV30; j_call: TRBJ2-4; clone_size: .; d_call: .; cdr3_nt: TGTGCCTGGGGTCCCCCTTACATTCAGTACTTC; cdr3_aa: CAWGPPYIQYF
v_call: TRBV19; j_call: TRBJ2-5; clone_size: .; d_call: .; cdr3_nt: TGTGCCAGTAGTATTATGGAGACCCAGTACTTC; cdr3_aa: CASSIMETQYF
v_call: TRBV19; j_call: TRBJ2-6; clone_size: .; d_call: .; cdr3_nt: TGTGCCAGTATAGGACAAGGGGTTTGGGCCAACGTCCTGACTTTC; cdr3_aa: CASIGQGVWANVLTF
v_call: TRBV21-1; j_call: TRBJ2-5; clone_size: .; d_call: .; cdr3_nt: TGTGCCAGCAGCAAGTTGGGACTAGCGGGAGATCGGCAAGAGACCCAGTACTTC; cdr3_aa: CASSKLGLAGDRQETQYF
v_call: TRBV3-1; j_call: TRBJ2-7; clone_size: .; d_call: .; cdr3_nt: TGTGCCAGCAGCCAAGCCGGCACAGGCCGCTTCCACGAGCAGTACTTC; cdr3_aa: CASSQAGTGRFHEQYF
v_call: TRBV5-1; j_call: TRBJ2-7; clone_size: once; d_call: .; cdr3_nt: TGCGCCAGCAGCACTTCAGGGGCGATCACCTACGAGCAGTACTTC; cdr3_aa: CASSTSGAITYEQYF
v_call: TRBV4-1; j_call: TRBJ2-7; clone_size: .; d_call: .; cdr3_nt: TGCGCCAGCAGCCGAGGGGGTAACTACGAGCAGTACTTC; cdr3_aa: CASSRGGNYEQYF
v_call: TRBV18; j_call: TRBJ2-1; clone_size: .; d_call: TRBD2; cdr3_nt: TGTGCCAGCTCACCCTCTCCAGCGGGAGGGGACAATGAGCAGTTCTTC; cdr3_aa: CASSPSPAGGDNEQFF
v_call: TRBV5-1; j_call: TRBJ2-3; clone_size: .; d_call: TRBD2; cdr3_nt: TGCGCCAGCAGCTTGGTGCGGGGGAGCACAGATACGCAGTATTTT; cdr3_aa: CASSLVRGSTDTQYF
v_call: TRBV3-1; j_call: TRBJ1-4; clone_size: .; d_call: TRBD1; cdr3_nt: TGTGCCAGCAGCCACGGGACAGGCCTTAATGAAAAACTGTTTTTT; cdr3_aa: CASSHGTGLNEKLFF
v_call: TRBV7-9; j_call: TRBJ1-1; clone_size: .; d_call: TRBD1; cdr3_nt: TGTGCCAGCAGTCCGGACAGGGTAGCGAACACTGAAGCTTTCTTT; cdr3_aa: CASSPDRVANTEAFF
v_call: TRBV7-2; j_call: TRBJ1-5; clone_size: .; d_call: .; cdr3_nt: TGTGCCAGCAGCTTAAGTGTAACTGGGTTAAGGCAGCCCCAGCATTTT; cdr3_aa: CASSLSVTGLRQPQHF
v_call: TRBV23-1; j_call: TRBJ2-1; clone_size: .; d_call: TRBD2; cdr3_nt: TGCGCCAGCAGTCACTACGGGACTAGCGGTTACAATGAGCAGTTCTTC; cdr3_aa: CASSHYGTSGYNEQFF
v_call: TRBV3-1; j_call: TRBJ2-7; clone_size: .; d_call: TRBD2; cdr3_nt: TGTGCCAGCAGCCAAGACCTCGGAGCGGGAGGGCGCGAGCAGTACTTC; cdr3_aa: CASSQDLGAGGREQYF
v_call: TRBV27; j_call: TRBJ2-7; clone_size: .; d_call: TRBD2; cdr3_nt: TGTGCCAGCAGTACCACCCTAGCGGGACGGTCCGAGCAGTACTTC; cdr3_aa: CASSTTLAGRSEQYF
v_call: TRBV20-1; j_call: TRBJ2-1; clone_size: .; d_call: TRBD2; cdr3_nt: TGCAGTGCTCGGACTAGCGGGGCTGGCAATGAGCAGTTCTTC; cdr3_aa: CSARTSGAGNEQFF
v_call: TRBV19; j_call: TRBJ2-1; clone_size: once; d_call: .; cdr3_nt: TGTGCCAGTACTTCCATCGGGGGCAATGAGCAGTTCTTC; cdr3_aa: CASTSIGGNEQFF
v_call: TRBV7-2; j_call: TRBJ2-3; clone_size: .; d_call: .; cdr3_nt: TGTGCCAGCAGCCGGGACCCGGGTAATACGCAGTATTTT; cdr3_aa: CASSRDPGNTQYF
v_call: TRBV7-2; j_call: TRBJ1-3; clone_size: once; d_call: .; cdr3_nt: TGTGCCAGCAGCTTTTTTAGCTCTGGAAACACCATATATTTT; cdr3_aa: CASSFFSSGNTIYF
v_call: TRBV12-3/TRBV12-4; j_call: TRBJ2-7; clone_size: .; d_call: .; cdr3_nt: TGTGCCAGCGTGGGGGAGATGTACGAGCAGTACTTC; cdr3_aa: CASVGEMYEQYF